The clone carrying this TCR beta chain was detected only once. The antigen is not known. The data originate from a study of T cell responses to AZD1222 COVID-19 vaccine. The study's findings and limits: As reported, nearly half of all spike-specific TCRs target variant regions that are unmutated. In a largely white British group with more females than males, clonal diversity was possibly underestimated.

Sequencing used immunoSEQ multiplex PCR; TCRdb keeps in-frame clones, though not all of them. This table holds more than 95,000 clones, 85% to 90% found once. Germline CDR1 reads SGDLS; CDR2 reads YYNGEE. This CDR3 is built from 14 residues. Trimming cost V 0 bases and J 9 bases; bases outside gene matches: 4. The chain employs TRBV9 and TRBJ2-3; 10 nucleotides align to TRBD2. This material consisted of peripheral blood, taken on day 0 of AZD1222 vaccination. The TCR sequence derives from an adult in good health. CDR3 protein: CASSVVLAGETQYF. The CDR3 nucleotides read TGTGCCAGCAGCGTAGTTCTAGCGGGAGAAACGCAGTATTTT.